The rows below give T cell receptor beta chains drawn from one sample of a study of blood T cell repertoires in COVID-19. Here immunoSEQ multiplex PCR was the method, and the copy in TCRdb shows in-frame clones only, minus some. The table includes 200,000 to 250,000 clones, less than 90% detected once. Sequenced: peripheral blood. The receptors here all came from a man in his 60s with acute or convalescent COVID-19. The CDR3 runs from the conserved cysteine through the conserved F or W. Fields, in order: J gene, D gene, V gene, clone size, CDR3 DNA, CDR3 protein. A D gene is named only where the DNA matches it firmly. Size tells how often a clone was seen (once, few, many) or the class of an expanded clone, and some rows leave it out.

j_gene: TRBJ1-6; d_gene: .; v_gene: TRBV14; abundance: .; CDR3nt: TGTGCCAGCAGCCTCCCAGGGAGGCGATCACCCCTCCACTTT; CDR3aa: CASSLPGRRSPLHF
j_gene: TRBJ2-3; d_gene: TRBD1; v_gene: TRBV11-3; abundance: .; CDR3nt: TGTGCCAGCAGCCCGCGAGCTGGACAGGCTAGCACAGATACGCAGTATTTT; CDR3aa: CASSPRAGQASTDTQYF
j_gene: TRBJ1-5; d_gene: TRBD1; v_gene: TRBV28; abundance: .; CDR3nt: TGTGCCAGCAGTTTTCCCAAGGACAGGCCCAAGGCCCAGCATTTT; CDR3aa: CASSFPKDRPKAQHF
j_gene: TRBJ2-7; d_gene: TRBD1; v_gene: TRBV11-3; abundance: once; CDR3nt: TGTGCCAGCAGCGAAACAGGGGTGGGCGAGCAGTACTTC; CDR3aa: CASSETGVGEQYF
j_gene: TRBJ1-5; d_gene: TRBD1; v_gene: TRBV6-5; abundance: .; CDR3nt: TGTGCCAGCAGCGCGGACAGGGGCAAGCTTCAGCCCCAGCATTTT; CDR3aa: CASSADRGKLQPQHF
j_gene: TRBJ2-2; d_gene: .; v_gene: TRBV11-3; abundance: few; CDR3nt: TGTGCCAGCAGCTCACCCGGGAAAAACACCGGGGAGCTGTTTTTT; CDR3aa: CASSSPGKNTGELFF
j_gene: TRBJ2-7; d_gene: TRBD1; v_gene: TRBV2; abundance: .; CDR3nt: TGTGCCAGCAGTGAAGGAGTAGTTCGGGTCAGGACAGGGGGCAAGTACGAGCAGTACTTC; CDR3aa: CASSEGVVRVRTGGKYEQYF
j_gene: TRBJ2-7; d_gene: TRBD2; v_gene: TRBV15; abundance: .; CDR3nt: TGTGCCACCAGCAGAGGCCGGGGGGGCCCCCACGAGCAGTACTTC; CDR3aa: CATSRGRGGPHEQYF
j_gene: TRBJ2-7; d_gene: .; v_gene: TRBV10-1; abundance: .; CDR3nt: TGCGCCAGCGGGGGTAAATTGGGAGGCCACGAGCAGTACTTC; CDR3aa: CASGGKLGGHEQYF
j_gene: TRBJ2-5; d_gene: .; v_gene: TRBV9; abundance: .; CDR3nt: TGTGCCAGCAGCGCGAGGGGGGGGCAGACCCAGTACTTC; CDR3aa: CASSARGGQTQYF
j_gene: TRBJ1-5; d_gene: TRBD1; v_gene: TRBV6-5; abundance: .; CDR3nt: TGTGCCAGCATCCCACAGGGGGCCCTCAATCAGCCCCAGCATTTT; CDR3aa: CASIPQGALNQPQHF
j_gene: TRBJ2-1; d_gene: TRBD1; v_gene: TRBV24-1; abundance: .; CDR3nt: TGTGCCACCAGTGATTCCCCGGGACAGGGTCCCTACAATGAGCAGTTCTTC; CDR3aa: CATSDSPGQGPYNEQFF
j_gene: TRBJ1-4; d_gene: .; v_gene: TRBV4-1; abundance: once; CDR3nt: TGCGCCAGCAGCCACTTACAGGGTACTAATGAAAAACTGTTTTTT; CDR3aa: CASSHLQGTNEKLFF
j_gene: TRBJ2-1; d_gene: .; v_gene: TRBV15; abundance: .; CDR3nt: TGTGCCACCAGCAGTCCTCGGGGGAGCTCCTACAATGAGCAGTTCTTC; CDR3aa: CATSSPRGSSYNEQFF
j_gene: TRBJ2-6; d_gene: TRBD1; v_gene: TRBV5-4; abundance: .; CDR3nt: TGTGCCAGCAGCTTGGCTGGCAGGGGGCCGGTGTCTGGGGCCAACGTCCTGACTTTC; CDR3aa: CASSLAGRGPVSGANVLTF
j_gene: TRBJ2-6; d_gene: TRBD1; v_gene: TRBV2; abundance: .; CDR3nt: TGTGCCAGCAGTGTAGGGGGGACAGGTGCCTCTGGGGCCAACGTCCTGACTTTC; CDR3aa: CASSVGGTGASGANVLTF
j_gene: TRBJ1-3; d_gene: TRBD1; v_gene: TRBV11-3; abundance: once; CDR3nt: TGTGCCAGCAGCTCAGTCTTTGAGGGGGCCGGAAACACCATATATTTT; CDR3aa: CASSSVFEGAGNTIYF
j_gene: TRBJ2-7; d_gene: .; v_gene: TRBV19; abundance: .; CDR3nt: TGTGCCAGTAGTCAAAGGGCCGGGAGCGAGCAGTACTTC; CDR3aa: CASSQRAGSEQYF
j_gene: TRBJ1-2; d_gene: .; v_gene: TRBV25-1; abundance: few; CDR3nt: TGTGCCAGCAGTGAAATAGGCGGGTATGGCTACACCTTC; CDR3aa: CASSEIGGYGYTF
j_gene: TRBJ1-1; d_gene: .; v_gene: TRBV5-1; abundance: .; CDR3nt: TGCGCCAGCAGCTTGGATACAGGGCAGGCTGAAGCTTTCTTT; CDR3aa: CASSLDTGQAEAFF
j_gene: TRBJ2-1; d_gene: .; v_gene: TRBV7-9; abundance: .; CDR3nt: TGTGCCAGCAGCTTAGCGGGCCTCATAACCCTATTCTTC; CDR3aa: CASSLAGLITLFF
j_gene: TRBJ2-6; d_gene: TRBD1; v_gene: TRBV30; abundance: .; CDR3nt: TGTGCCTGGAGTATTCGGACAGGGACTGGGGCCAACGTCCTGACTTTC; CDR3aa: CAWSIRTGTGANVLTF
j_gene: TRBJ1-2; d_gene: .; v_gene: TRBV7-2; abundance: .; CDR3nt: TGTGCCAGCAGCTTAGTCGACTATGGCTACACCTTC; CDR3aa: CASSLVDYGYTF
j_gene: TRBJ2-1; d_gene: TRBD2; v_gene: TRBV20-1; abundance: .; CDR3nt: TGCAGTGCTAGTCTAGCGGGAGAAAGGTTGTACAATGAGCAGTTCTTC; CDR3aa: CSASLAGERLYNEQFF
j_gene: TRBJ2-1; d_gene: .; v_gene: TRBV7-9; abundance: .; CDR3nt: TGTGCCAGCAGCACCCCGAAGTGGCTAGCTGATAATGCGGAGCAGTTCTTC; CDR3aa: CASSTPKWLADNAEQFF
j_gene: TRBJ1-5; d_gene: .; v_gene: TRBV28; abundance: .; CDR3nt: TGTGCCAGCAGACCGATAGGGAGGGGGATGGGCAATCAGCCCCAGCATTTT; CDR3aa: CASRPIGRGMGNQPQHF
j_gene: TRBJ2-7; d_gene: .; v_gene: TRBV27; abundance: .; CDR3nt: TGTGCCAGCACAAGCGGGGACACCTACGAGCAGTACTTC; CDR3aa: CASTSGDTYEQYF
j_gene: TRBJ2-7; d_gene: TRBD2; v_gene: TRBV6-5; abundance: .; CDR3nt: TGTGCCAGCAGTTACTCATCTAGCGGCTACGAGCAGTACTTC; CDR3aa: CASSYSSSGYEQYF
j_gene: TRBJ2-7; d_gene: .; v_gene: TRBV6-1; abundance: .; CDR3nt: TGTGCCAGCAGGTCCGGGACTCACAGCTCCTACGAGCAGTACTTC; CDR3aa: CASRSGTHSSYEQYF
j_gene: TRBJ2-2; d_gene: .; v_gene: TRBV30; abundance: .; CDR3nt: TGTGCCTGGAGTGTGAACGGGGTTAACACCGGGGAGCTGTTTTTT; CDR3aa: CAWSVNGVNTGELFF
j_gene: TRBJ2-1; d_gene: .; v_gene: TRBV6-6; abundance: .; CDR3nt: TGTGCCAGCAGTTACCGTCCGGACAATGAGCAGTTCTTC; CDR3aa: CASSYRPDNEQFF